Listed here are 13 T cell receptor beta chains from one sample, sequenced in a study of yellow fever vaccine responses in identical twins. A single record per CDR3 protein comes from TCRdb applying MiXCR to the RT-PCR reads. The data show around 20,000 distinct CDR3 sequences, around two thirds seen once. Sequencing used T cells from blood (PBMCs), unsorted or a sorted subset (not recorded which), obtained before or after yellow fever vaccination (not recorded which). The receptors originated from a woman between 18 and 30 years old who received the yellow fever vaccine.

This sequence joins TRBV11-1 and TRBJ1-2; tentative D call: TRBD1 (6 bases). The CDR3 is made up of 17 amino acids. From germline, CDR1 is SGHAT and CDR2 FQDESV (reference sequence). Deletions cut 4 bases from V and 0 bases from J, with 18 bases between. CDR3 DNA: TGTGCCAGCAGCTCACCGGGACAAACATCTTCTAACTATGGCTACACCTTC. The encoded protein is CASSSPGQTSSNYGYTF.

The CDR3 DNA is TGTGCCAGCAGTCTAGCGGGAGGGCCTGGGAACATTCAGTACTTC. Translating it yields CASSLAGGPGNIQYF. The rearrangement joins TRBV6-1 to TRBJ2-4, with 12 bases identical to TRBD2. The CDR3 covers 15 residues. V trimming: 5 bases; J trimming: 7 bases; junction bases outside the gene matches: 6. Germline values: CDR1 MNHNS, CDR2 SASEGT.

The chain recombines TRBV12-3 or TRBV12-4 with TRBJ2-1, with a possible D match to TRBD2 (6 bases). With 7 bases removed from V and 1 base from J, the gap between germline ends came to 11 bases. The CDR3 has 14 amino acids. CDR3 loop: CASNGGPSYNEQFF. CDR3 in DNA: TGTGCCAGCAACGGGGGTCCTTCCTACAATGAGCAGTTCTTC.

The chain joins TRBV2 to TRBJ2-5; possible D gene TRBD1, 5 bases. The V and J ends lost 3 bases and 4 bases respectively, with 12 bases between them. CDR3 length: 14 residues. Germline CDR1 is SNHLY and CDR2 is FYNNEI. The CDR3 sequence: CASSEMTVLETQYF. CDR3 nucleotide sequence: TGTGCCAGCAGTGAGATGACAGTTTTAGAGACCCAGTACTTC.

V and J are TRBV11-1 and TRBJ2-1; 10 positions match TRBD2. The ends lost 5 bases at V and 3 bases at J; junction bases unmatched: 7. Germline CDR1 and CDR2: SGHAT and FQDESV (reference sequence). The CDR3 is 16 amino acids. CDR3 amino acids: CASSRSTSGVYNEQFF. The CDR3 nucleotides read TGTGCCAGCAGCCGATCAACTAGCGGGGTCTACAATGAGCAGTTCTTC.

The chain employs TRBV28 and TRBJ2-7; D perhaps matches TRBD2 (5 bases). Germline CDR1 and CDR2: MDHEN and SYDVKM. Trimming left V 5 bases short and J 4 bases short, with 15 bases between. This CDR3 is built from 14 residues. For the CDR3, the DNA is TGTGCCAGCAGTGGACTTCTTAAAGGGTACGAGCAGTACGTC. It is translated as CASSGLLKGYEQYV.

The chain uses TRBV12-2 and TRBJ1-5; the table assigns TRBD1, which was not confirmed against the DNA. TRBV12-2 is reported as a pseudogene. The CDR3 has 15 amino acids. The CDR3 here is CASRLGAGKDQPQHF. CDR3 nucleotide sequence: TGTGCAAGTCGCTTAGGGGCAGGGAAAGATCAGCCCCAGCATTTT.

The chain couples TRBV18 to TRBJ1-1, with a tentative D call TRBD1 (6 bases). Germline assignment: CDR1 KGHSH and CDR2 LQKENI. The V gene lost 5 bases and the J gene lost 0 bases, with 10 bases spanning the gap. CDR3 length: 14 residues. The CDR3 nucleotides are TGTGCCAGCTCAAGGACAGATATGAACACTGAAGCTTTCTTT. Encoded protein: CASSRTDMNTEAFF.

The chain couples TRBV12-2 to TRBJ2-7; TRBD2, the table's D call, lacks a check against the DNA. TRBV12-2 is a documented pseudogene. The CDR3 spans 14 residues. The CDR3 sequence: CASRFLAGSYEQYF. The CDR3 DNA reads TGTGCAAGTCGCTTCCTAGCGGGCTCCTACGAGCAGTACTTC.

The chain uses TRBV11-1 and TRBJ2-7, with D unclear. The V end lost 5 bases, the J end lost 0 bases, and 14 bases lay between the germline ends. CDR3 length equals 15 residues. Germline V CDR1 and CDR2: SGHAT, FQDESV (reference sequence). The CDR3 protein is CASSPRSGFSYEQYV. CDR3 nucleotide sequence: TGTGCCAGCAGCCCCCGCAGTGGTTTCTCCTACGAGCAGTACGTC.

CDR3: CASSGRGPVETQYF. CDR3 in DNA: TGTGCCAGCAGTGGCCGCGGGCCGGTAGAGACCCAGTACTTC. This chain connects TRBV28 to TRBJ2-5; D is possibly TRBD2 (5 bases). The V end was cut by 5 bases, the J end by 4 bases, with 14 bases between. Germline CDR1 and CDR2: MDHEN and SYDVKM. The CDR3 is made up of 14 amino acids.

The chain uses TRBV11-3 and TRBJ1-1; D call uncertain. With 5 bases removed from V and 2 bases from J, the gap between germline ends came to 15 bases. CDR3 length: 15 residues. Germline CDR1 and CDR2: SGHNT and YENEEA. CDR3 sequence reads: CASSPRPEGNTEAFF. For the CDR3, the DNA is TGTGCCAGCAGCCCACGGCCTGAGGGTAACACTGAAGCTTTCTTT.

The chain employs TRBV29-1 and TRBJ2-2; a possible D gene is TRBD2 (6 bases). With 4 bases removed from V and 3 bases from J, the gap between germline ends came to 15 bases. This CDR3 region has 15 residues. Germline V CDR1 and CDR2: SQVTM, ANQGSEA. The CDR3 region is CSVVLEGRYTGELFF. DNA for the CDR3: TGCAGCGTTGTTCTGGAGGGGAGGTACACCGGGGAGCTGTTTTTT.